This TCR beta chain was observed in a study of blood T cell repertoires in COVID-19. About the research overall: COVID-19 samples, acute and convalescent, were from the United States, Italy and Spain. T cells, B-cell-depleted T cells, or PBMCs supplied cDNA or gDNA.

Per the original data handling: By means of reference gene primer amplification, nucleated cell counts were estimated. The method was immunoSEQ multiplex PCR; TCRdb's version includes in-frame clones alone and lacks a portion of them. The V and J calls and the clone size are those of that table, but D and trimming were determined from the DNA. The sample comprises 150,000 or so clones, 80% to 95% of which are singletons, and 3.5% to 5% rests with the top ten. The trim removed 0 bases at V and 3 bases at J, leaving 5 bases unmatched. The CDR3 runs to 17 residues. This rearrangement joins TRBV23-1 to TRBJ1-4; TRBD1 agrees at 9 bases. TRBV23-1 is sorted into the ORF group, with uncertain function. The receptor comes from a woman between 50 and 59 years old with acute or convalescent COVID-19. The sequenced sample consisted of peripheral blood. The CDR3 region is CASSQSRRTGANEKLFF. Here the CDR3 DNA reads TGCGCCAGCAGTCAATCCCGTCGGACAGGGGCTAATGAAAAACTGTTTTTT.